Described below is a single T cell receptor beta chain sequence and its context. This sample stems from a study of blood T cell repertoires in COVID-19. About the research overall: From the United States, Italy and Spain came samples of acute and convalescent COVID-19.

This CDR3 is 14 amino acids long. Trimming took off 4 bases at V and 5 bases at J, with 14 bases between the two ends. Per the germline V gene, CDR1 is LNHNV and CDR2 is YYDKDF (reference sequence). Assay: immunoSEQ multiplex PCR; the TCRdb copy retains only in-frame clones and omits some. The table lists roughly 200,000 clones, under 90% of them singletons. This chain connects TRBV15 to TRBJ1-1; D is unclear. The receptor was isolated from a man aged 40-50 years with acute or convalescent COVID-19. What was sequenced was peripheral blood. The CDR3 region has the DNA TGTGCCACCAGCATAAGGCTCGGGGAGACTGAAGCTTTCTTT. Translation gives CATSIRLGETEAFF.